This T cell receptor (beta chain) was sequenced during a study of control samples from healthy donors and cancer patients. CDR3 size: 15 residues. With 3 bases clipped from V and 3 bases from J, the junction kept 10 bases outside the gene matches. Germline V gene data show CDR1 as GTSNPN and CDR2 as SVGIG (reference sequence). Sequencing was performed with immunoSEQ multiplex PCR; in TCRdb, only in-frame clones are kept and a portion is missing. In the table there are 190,000 or so clones, roughly 91% of which are singletons. The V and J genes are TRBV30 and TRBJ1-2; 7 nucleotides match TRBD1. Sample: blood. The clonotype was recovered from a man aged 18 to 29 in good health. The CDR3 protein is CAWREQTGTYYGYTF. The CDR3 DNA follows: TGTGCCTGGAGGGAACAGACAGGGACCTACTATGGCTACACCTTC.